This T cell receptor beta chain was recovered during a study of T cell repertoires in cytomegalovirus infection. Overall study context: Newly reported HLA-C-restricted and thoroughly characterized HLA-B-restricted CMV epitopes were employed. Carrying CMV and the relevant HLA type showed in public TCR beta signatures.

Using its own MiXCR run on the reads, TCRdb lists one record per CDR3 protein. Of 340,000 or so distinct CDR3 sequences in the sample, roughly 25% were seen once. The CDR3 runs to 15 residues. From germline, CDR1 is MGHRA and CDR2 YSYEKL. Trimming took off 4 bases at V and 0 bases at J, with 10 bases between the two ends. In this sample, this clonotype turned up a few times. What it binds is unknown. Overall study results and limits: CMV-specific TCR beta clonotypes restricted by HLA-C dominated the ex vivo response.

This receptor was obtained from a human donor in good health (CMV status not recorded). Some clones in this sample may be carry-over from other donors' samples. The source material was cultured PBMCs, sampled from culture after CMV antigen stimulation. The chain links TRBV4-1 to TRBJ2-1; D uncertain. This CDR3 is CASSLGSVSYNEQFF. As DNA, the CDR3 is TGCGCCAGCAGCCTCGGCAGCGTCTCCTACAATGAGCAGTTCTTC.